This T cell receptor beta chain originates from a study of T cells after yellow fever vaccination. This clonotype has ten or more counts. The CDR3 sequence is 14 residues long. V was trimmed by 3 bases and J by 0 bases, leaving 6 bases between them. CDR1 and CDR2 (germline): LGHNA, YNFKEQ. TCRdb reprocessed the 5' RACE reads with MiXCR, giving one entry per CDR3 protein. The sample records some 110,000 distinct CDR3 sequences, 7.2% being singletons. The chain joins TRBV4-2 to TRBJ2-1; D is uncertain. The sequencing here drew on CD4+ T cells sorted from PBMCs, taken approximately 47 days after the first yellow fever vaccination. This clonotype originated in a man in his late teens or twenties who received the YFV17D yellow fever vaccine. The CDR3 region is CASSQGSSYNEQFF. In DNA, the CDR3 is TGTGCCAGCAGCCAGGGTAGCTCCTACAATGAGCAGTTCTTC.